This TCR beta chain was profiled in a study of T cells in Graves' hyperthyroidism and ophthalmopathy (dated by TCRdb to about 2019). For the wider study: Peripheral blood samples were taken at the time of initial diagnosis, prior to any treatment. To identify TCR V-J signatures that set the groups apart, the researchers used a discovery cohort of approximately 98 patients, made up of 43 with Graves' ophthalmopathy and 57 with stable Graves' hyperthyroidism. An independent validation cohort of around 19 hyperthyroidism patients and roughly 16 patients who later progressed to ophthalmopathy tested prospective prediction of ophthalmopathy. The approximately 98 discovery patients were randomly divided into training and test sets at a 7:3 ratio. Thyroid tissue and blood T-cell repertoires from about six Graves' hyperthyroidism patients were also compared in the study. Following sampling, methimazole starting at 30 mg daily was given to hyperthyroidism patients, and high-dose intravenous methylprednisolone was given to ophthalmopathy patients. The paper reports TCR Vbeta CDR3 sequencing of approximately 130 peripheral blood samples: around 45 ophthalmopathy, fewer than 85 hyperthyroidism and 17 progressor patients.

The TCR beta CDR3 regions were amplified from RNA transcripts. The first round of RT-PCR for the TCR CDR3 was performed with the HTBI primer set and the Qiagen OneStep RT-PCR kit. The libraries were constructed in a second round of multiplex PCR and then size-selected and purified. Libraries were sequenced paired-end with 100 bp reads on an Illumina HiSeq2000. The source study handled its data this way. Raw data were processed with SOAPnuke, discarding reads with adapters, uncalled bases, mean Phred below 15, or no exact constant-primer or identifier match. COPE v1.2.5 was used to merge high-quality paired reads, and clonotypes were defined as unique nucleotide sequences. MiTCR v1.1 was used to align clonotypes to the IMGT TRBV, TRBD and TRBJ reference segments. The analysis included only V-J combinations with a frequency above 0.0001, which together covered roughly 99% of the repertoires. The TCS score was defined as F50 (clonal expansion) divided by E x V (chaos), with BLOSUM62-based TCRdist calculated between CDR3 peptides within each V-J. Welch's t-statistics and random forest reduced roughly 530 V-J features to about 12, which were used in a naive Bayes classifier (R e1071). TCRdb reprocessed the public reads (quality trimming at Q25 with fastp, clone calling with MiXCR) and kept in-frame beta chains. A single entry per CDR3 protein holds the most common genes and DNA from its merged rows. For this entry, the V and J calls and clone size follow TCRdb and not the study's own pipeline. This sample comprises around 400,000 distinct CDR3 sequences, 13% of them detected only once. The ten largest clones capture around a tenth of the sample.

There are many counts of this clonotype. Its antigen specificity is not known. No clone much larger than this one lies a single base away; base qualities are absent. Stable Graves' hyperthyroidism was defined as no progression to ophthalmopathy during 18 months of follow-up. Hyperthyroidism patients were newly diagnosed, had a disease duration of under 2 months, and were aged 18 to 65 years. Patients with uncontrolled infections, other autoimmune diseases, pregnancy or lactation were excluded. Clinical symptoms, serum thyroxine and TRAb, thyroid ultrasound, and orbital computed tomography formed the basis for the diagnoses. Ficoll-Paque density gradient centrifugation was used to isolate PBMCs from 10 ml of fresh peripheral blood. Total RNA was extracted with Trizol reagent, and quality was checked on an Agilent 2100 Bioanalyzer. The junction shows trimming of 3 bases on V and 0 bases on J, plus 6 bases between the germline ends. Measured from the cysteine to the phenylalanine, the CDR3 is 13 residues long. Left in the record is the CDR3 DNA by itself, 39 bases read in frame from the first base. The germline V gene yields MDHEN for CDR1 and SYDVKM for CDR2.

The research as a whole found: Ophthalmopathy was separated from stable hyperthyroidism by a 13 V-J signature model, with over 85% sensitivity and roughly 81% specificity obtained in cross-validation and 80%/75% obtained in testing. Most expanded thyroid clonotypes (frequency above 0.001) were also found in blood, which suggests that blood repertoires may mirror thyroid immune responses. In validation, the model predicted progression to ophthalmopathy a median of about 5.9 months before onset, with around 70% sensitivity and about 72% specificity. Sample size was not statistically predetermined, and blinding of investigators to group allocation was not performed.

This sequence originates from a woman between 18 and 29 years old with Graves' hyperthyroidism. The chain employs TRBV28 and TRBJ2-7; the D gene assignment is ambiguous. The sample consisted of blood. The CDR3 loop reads CASSLGNSYEQYF. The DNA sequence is TGTGCCAGCAGTTTGGGGAACTCCTACGAGCAGTACTTC.